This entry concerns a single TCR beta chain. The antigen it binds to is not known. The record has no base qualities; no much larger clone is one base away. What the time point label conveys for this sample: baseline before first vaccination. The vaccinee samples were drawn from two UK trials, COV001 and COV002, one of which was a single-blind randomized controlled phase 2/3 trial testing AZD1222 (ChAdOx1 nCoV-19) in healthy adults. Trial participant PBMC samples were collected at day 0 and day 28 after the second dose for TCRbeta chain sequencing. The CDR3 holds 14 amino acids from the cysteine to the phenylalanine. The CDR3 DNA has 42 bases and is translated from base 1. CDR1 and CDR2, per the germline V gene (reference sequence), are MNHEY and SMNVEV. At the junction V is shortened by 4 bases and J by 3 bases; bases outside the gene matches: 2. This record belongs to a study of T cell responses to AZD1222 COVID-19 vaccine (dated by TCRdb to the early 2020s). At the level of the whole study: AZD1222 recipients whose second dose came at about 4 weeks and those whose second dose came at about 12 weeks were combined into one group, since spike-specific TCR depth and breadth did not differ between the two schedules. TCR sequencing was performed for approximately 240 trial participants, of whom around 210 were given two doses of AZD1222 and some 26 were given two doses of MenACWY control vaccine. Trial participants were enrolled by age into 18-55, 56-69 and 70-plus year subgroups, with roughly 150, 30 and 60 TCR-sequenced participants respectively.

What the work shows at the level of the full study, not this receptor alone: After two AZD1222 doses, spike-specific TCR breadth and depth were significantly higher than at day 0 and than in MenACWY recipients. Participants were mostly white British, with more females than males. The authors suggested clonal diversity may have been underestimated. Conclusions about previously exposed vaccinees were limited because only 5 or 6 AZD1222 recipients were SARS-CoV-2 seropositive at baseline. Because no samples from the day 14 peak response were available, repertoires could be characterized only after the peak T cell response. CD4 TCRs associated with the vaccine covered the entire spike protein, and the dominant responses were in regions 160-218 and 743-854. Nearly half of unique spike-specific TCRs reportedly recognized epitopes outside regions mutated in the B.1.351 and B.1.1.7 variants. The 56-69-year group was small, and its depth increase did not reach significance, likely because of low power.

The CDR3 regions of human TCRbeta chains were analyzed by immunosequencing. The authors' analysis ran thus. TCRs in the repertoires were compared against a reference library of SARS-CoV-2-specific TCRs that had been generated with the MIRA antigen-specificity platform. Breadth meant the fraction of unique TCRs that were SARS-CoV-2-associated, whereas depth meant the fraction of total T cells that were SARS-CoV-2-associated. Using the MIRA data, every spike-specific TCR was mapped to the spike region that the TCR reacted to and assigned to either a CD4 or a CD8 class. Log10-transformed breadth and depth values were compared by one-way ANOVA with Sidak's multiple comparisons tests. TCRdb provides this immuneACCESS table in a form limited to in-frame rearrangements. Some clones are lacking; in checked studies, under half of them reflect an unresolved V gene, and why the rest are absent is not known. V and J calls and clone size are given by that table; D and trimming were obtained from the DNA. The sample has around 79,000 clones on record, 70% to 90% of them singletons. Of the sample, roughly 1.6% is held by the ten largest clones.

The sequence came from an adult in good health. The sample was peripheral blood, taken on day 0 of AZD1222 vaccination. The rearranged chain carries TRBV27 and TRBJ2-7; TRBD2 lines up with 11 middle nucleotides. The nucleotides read TGTGCCAGCAGTTCGACTAGCGGGAACTACGAGCAGTACTTC. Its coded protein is CASSSTSGNYEQYF.